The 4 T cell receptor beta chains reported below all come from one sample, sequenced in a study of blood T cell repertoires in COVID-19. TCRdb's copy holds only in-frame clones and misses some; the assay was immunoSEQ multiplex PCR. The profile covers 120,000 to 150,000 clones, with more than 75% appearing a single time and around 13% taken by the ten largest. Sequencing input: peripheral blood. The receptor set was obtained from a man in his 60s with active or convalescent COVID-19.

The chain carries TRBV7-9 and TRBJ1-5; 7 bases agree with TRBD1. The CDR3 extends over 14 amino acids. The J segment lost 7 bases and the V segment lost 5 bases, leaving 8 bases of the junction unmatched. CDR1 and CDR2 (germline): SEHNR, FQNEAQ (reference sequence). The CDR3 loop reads CASSPAQGLQPQHF. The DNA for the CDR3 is TGTGCCAGCAGCCCTGCACAGGGGTTACAGCCCCAGCATTTT.

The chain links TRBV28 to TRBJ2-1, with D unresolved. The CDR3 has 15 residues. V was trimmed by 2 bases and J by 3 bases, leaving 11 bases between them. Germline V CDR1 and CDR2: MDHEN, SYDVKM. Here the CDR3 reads CASSLSGGHYNEQFF. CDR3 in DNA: TGTGCCAGCAGTTTAAGTGGCGGCCACTACAATGAGCAGTTCTTC. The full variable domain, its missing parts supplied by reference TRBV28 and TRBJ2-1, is DVKVTQSSRYLVKRTGEKVFLECVQDMDHENMFWYRQDPGLGLRLIYFSYDVKMKEKGDIPEGYSVSREKKERFSLILESASTNQTSMYLCASSLSGGHYNEQFFGPGTRLTVL.

The CDR3 bases are TGCGCCAGCAACTATGGTGCGGGACTAGCGGGTGCAGATACGCAGTATTTT. Protein: CASNYGAGLAGADTQYF. The chain employs TRBV5-1 and TRBJ2-3, with 12 bases that match TRBD2. CDR1 SGHRS and CDR2 YFSETQ come from the germline V gene. Trimming removed 6 bases from V and 4 bases from J; junction bases left unmatched: 12. The CDR3 runs to 17 residues.

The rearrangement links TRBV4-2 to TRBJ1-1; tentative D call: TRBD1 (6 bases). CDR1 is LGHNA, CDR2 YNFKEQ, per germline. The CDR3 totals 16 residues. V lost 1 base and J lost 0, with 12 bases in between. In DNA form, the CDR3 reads TGTGCCAGCAGCCAAGGCGGGGGGCGATTGAACACTGAAGCTTTCTTT. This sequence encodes CASSQGGGRLNTEAFF.